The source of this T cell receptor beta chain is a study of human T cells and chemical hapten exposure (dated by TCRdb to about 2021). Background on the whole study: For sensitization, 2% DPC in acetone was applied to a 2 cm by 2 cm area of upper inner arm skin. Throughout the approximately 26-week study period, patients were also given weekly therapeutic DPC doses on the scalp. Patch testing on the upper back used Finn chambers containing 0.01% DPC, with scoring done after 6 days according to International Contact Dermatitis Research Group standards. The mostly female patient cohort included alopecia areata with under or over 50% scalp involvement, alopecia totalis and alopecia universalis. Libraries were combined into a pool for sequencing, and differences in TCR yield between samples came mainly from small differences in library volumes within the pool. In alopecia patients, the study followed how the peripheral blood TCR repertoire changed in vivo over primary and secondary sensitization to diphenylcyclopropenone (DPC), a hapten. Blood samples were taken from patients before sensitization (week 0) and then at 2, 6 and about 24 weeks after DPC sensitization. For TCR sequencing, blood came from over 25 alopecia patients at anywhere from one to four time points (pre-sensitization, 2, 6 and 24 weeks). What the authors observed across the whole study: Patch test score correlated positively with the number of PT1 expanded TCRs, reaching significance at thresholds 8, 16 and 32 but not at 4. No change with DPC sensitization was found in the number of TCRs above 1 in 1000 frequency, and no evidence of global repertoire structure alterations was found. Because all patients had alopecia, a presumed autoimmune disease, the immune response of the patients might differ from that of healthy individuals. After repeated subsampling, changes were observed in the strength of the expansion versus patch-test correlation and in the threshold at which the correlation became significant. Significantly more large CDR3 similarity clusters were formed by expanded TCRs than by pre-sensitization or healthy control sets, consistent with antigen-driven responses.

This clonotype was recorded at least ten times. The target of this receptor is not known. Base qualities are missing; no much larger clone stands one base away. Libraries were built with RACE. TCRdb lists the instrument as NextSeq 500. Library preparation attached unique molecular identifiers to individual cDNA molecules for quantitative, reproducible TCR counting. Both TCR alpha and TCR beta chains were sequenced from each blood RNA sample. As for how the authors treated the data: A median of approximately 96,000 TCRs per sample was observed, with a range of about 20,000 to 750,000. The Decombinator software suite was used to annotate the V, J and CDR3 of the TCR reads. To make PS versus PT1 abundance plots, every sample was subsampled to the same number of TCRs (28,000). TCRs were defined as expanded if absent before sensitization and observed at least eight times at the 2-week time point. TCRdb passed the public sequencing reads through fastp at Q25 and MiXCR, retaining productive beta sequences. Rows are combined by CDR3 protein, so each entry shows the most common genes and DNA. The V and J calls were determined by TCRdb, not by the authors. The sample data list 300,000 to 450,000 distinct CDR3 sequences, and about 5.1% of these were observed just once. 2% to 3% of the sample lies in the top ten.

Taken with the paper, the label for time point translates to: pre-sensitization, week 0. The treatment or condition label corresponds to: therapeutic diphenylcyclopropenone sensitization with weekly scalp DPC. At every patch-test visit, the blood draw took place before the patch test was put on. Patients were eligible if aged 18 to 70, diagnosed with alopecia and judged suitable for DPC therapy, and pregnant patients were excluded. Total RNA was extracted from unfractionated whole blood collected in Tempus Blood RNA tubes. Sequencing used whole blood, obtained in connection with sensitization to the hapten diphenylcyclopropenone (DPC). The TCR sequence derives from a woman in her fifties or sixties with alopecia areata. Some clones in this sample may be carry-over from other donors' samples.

The CDR3 protein: CASSVGQGNGNTIYF. The DNA is as follows: TGTGCCAGCAGCGTGGGACAGGGGAACGGAAACACCATATATTTT. This receptor chain uses TRBV9 and TRBJ1-3; 10 central bases correspond to TRBD1. The CDR1 and CDR2 encoded by the germline V gene are SGDLS and YYNGEE. The CDR3 numbers 15 residues from cysteine through phenylalanine. The entry retains the CDR3 DNA only, 45 bases that are in frame from base 1. Clipping removes 2 bases from V and 4 bases from J, with 3 as the unmatched junction base count.